Listed here are 23 T cell receptor beta chains from one sample, sequenced in a study of blood T cell repertoires in COVID-19. Only in-frame clones appear in the TCRdb table, and some are missing; sequencing was by immunoSEQ multiplex PCR. The sample holds under 110,000 clones, 92% seen once. Sequencing was performed on peripheral blood. These receptors all come from a man aged 50-60 years with active COVID-19.

The chain carries TRBV2 and TRBJ1-5; no clear D. CDR1 and CDR2 from the germline V gene are SNHLY and FYNNEI. Trimming removed 3 bases at V and 6 bases at J, with 12 bases between. This CDR3 contains 14 residues. The CDR3: CASSDLLPGQPQHF. CDR3 nucleotides: TGTGCCAGCAGTGACCTTCTTCCAGGTCAGCCCCAGCATTTT. Full variable domain (outside the CDR3, taken from reference TRBV2 and TRBJ1-5): EPEVTQTPSHQVTQMGQEVILRCVPISNHLYFYWYRQILGQKVEFLVSFYNNEISEKSEIFDDQFSVERPDGSNFTLKIRSTKLEDSAMYFCASSDLLPGQPQHFGDGTRLSIL.

The CDR3 bases are TGTGCCAGCAGCCCGGACAGGGGGCTATACGAGCAGTACTTC. Amino acid sequence: CASSPDRGLYEQYF. The chain recombines TRBV11-2 with TRBJ2-7; 11 bases match TRBD1. CDR3 length: 14 residues. V lost 5 bases to trimming and J lost 4 bases; unmatched junction nucleotides: 4. CDR1 is SGHAT, CDR2 FQNNGV, per germline.

V gene TRBV7-2 combines with J gene TRBJ1-1; a weak D match, TRBD1 (5 bases). Germline CDR1 SGHTA, CDR2 FQGNSA. Trimming took off 7 bases at V and 1 base at J, with 10 bases between the two ends. This CDR3 has 13 residues. As DNA, the CDR3 is TGTGCCAGCAAGCTTCAGGGGAACACTGAAGCTTTCTTT. It yields the protein CASKLQGNTEAFF.

This chain joins TRBV5-4 and TRBJ1-3; maybe TRBD1 (5 bases). The CDR3 is 11 residues long. Germline V gene lookup returns CDR1 SGHNT and CDR2 YYREEE (reference sequence). The ends were cut back, 2 bases at V and 9 bases at J, with 6 bases in the middle. DNA of the CDR3: TGTGCCAGCAGCTTTGGGGCCACCATATATTTT. This codes for CASSFGATIYF.

V usage is TRBV19 and J usage is TRBJ2-3; D possibly corresponds to TRBD1 (7 bases). Trimming cost V 9 bases and J 2 bases, with 15 bases left between them. The CDR3 covers 14 residues. The germline V gene encodes CDR1 LNHDA and CDR2 SQIVND (reference sequence). The CDR3 reads CASGGQSNTDTQYF. The CDR3 nucleotides are TGTGCCAGCGGGGGACAGTCTAACACAGATACGCAGTATTTT.

The V and J genes are TRBV11-2 and TRBJ2-1; 9 nucleotides agree with TRBD2. CDR3 size: 17 residues. The germline V gene has CDR1 SGHAT and CDR2 FQNNGV. V trimming: 5 bases; J trimming: 9 bases; junction bases outside the gene matches: 17. CDR3 protein: CASSRSGSGTGFSEQFF. The CDR3 DNA follows: TGTGCCAGCAGCCGTAGCGGGAGTGGAACGGGTTTTTCTGAGCAGTTCTTC.

This rearrangement joins TRBV5-8 to TRBJ1-4, with 7 bases aligning to TRBD1. CDR1 is SGHTS, CDR2 YDEGEE, per germline. The trim removed 4 bases at V and 0 bases at J, leaving 3 bases unmatched. The CDR3 runs 15 residues. CDR3 in amino acids: CASSTGTATNEKLFF. Written as DNA, the CDR3 is TGTGCCAGCAGCACAGGGACAGCAACTAATGAAAAACTGTTTTTT.

The rearrangement joins TRBV28 to TRBJ2-5; 10 nucleotides match TRBD1. Germline V gene data show CDR1 as MDHEN and CDR2 as SYDVKM. This CDR3 has 16 amino acids. After removal of 3 bases from V and 5 bases from J, the junction contained 9 bases not matched to a gene. The CDR3 DNA follows: TGTGCCAGCAGTTTGCTGGGGACAGGGGATCGGGAGACCCAGTACTTC. Its translation is CASSLLGTGDRETQYF. Drawing the rest from reference TRBV28 and TRBJ2-5, the complete variable domain is DVKVTQSSRYLVKRTGEKVFLECVQDMDHENMFWYRQDPGLGLRLIYFSYDVKMKEKGDIPEGYSVSREKKERFSLILESASTNQTSMYLCASSLLGTGDRETQYFGPGTRLLVL.

In this sample, this clone turned up once. The rearrangement links TRBV14 to TRBJ2-7, with a tentative D call TRBD1 (6 bases). Trimming removed 5 bases from V and 1 base from J, with 18 bases in between. The CDR3 has 16 amino acids. Per the germline V gene, CDR1 is SGHDN and CDR2 is FVKESK. The CDR3 sequence is CASSEGPRQGSYEQYF. CDR3 in DNA: TGTGCCAGCAGCGAGGGACCGCGCCAGGGGTCCTACGAGCAGTACTTC.

The V call is TRBV28, the J call TRBJ2-7; 8 bases are shared with TRBD2. With 5 bases clipped from V and 4 bases from J, the junction kept 13 bases outside the gene matches. Germline V gene sequence: CDR1 MDHEN, CDR2 SYDVKM. CDR3 size: 16 residues. CDR3 in amino acids: CASSPLVSASGYEQYF. DNA of the CDR3: TGTGCCAGCAGTCCGCTGGTTTCGGCTAGCGGGTACGAGCAGTACTTC.

The gene calls are TRBV28 and TRBJ2-5; TRBD1 is a possible D gene (6 bases). The germline CDR1 and CDR2 sequences are MDHEN and SYDVKM. The CDR3 is 13 amino acids. Trimming left V 8 bases short and J 4 bases short, with 14 bases between. The CDR3 region is CASRDTKRETQYF. The CDR3 nucleotides read TGTGCCAGCCGGGACACCAAAAGAGAGACCCAGTACTTC.

This chain connects TRBV29-1 to TRBJ1-1; D is ambiguous. The germline V gene has CDR1 SQVTM and CDR2 ANQGSEA. Trimming cost V 3 bases and J 1 base, with 3 bases left between them. The CDR3 sequence is 11 residues long. For the CDR3, the DNA is TGCAGCGTTGACAGGAACACTGAAGCTTTCTTT. This sequence encodes CSVDRNTEAFF.

V is TRBV19 and J is TRBJ2-2; TRBD2 is a possible D gene (5 bases). The CDR3 length is 14 residues. V was pared by 5 bases and J by 4 bases, with 11 bases between. Looked up from germline, CDR1 is LNHDA and CDR2 is SQIVND (reference sequence). As DNA, the CDR3 is TGTGCCAGTAGTTTCGGGGTTGGCACCGGGGAGCTGTTTTTT. Translation gives CASSFGVGTGELFF. Full variable domain (outside the CDR3, taken from reference TRBV19 and TRBJ2-2): DGGITQSPKYLFRKEGQNVTLSCEQNLNHDAMYWYRQDPGQGLRLIYYSQIVNDFQKGDIAEGYSVSREKKESFPLTVTSAQKNPTAFYLCASSFGVGTGELFFGEGSRLTVL.

The gene calls are TRBV6-5 and TRBJ2-7; 9 bases match TRBD1. With 0 bases clipped from V and 4 bases from J, the junction kept 7 bases outside the gene matches. This CDR3 has 16 residues. Germline V gene sequence: CDR1 MNHEY, CDR2 SVGAGI. In nucleotides, the CDR3 is TGTGCCAGCAGTTACTCGGCACAGGGGGCAATATACGAGCAGTACTTC. Translating gives CASSYSAQGAIYEQYF.

This chain uses TRBV28 with TRBJ2-7; TRBD1 matches at 9 bases. The CDR3 consists of 14 residues. Germline trimming cut 2 bases from V and 3 bases from J; bases unmatched to any gene: 2. From germline, CDR1 is MDHEN and CDR2 SYDVKM. Here the CDR3 DNA reads TGTGCCAGCAGTTTAACAGGGGGCGACTACGAGCAGTACTTC. This encodes CASSLTGGDYEQYF.

The J gene is TRBJ2-7, the V gene TRBV28, with 8 bases identical to TRBD2. The CDR3 is 16 residues long. Germline CDR1 MDHEN, CDR2 SYDVKM. J lost 2 bases, V lost 5 bases, and 11 bases had no gene match. The CDR3 DNA reads as TGTGCCAGCAGTCCCCGGGGCAGCGGGAGACCCTACGAGCAGTACTTC. Translating it yields CASSPRGSGRPYEQYF. Full variable domain (missing parts from reference TRBV28 and TRBJ2-7): DVKVTQSSRYLVKRTGEKVFLECVQDMDHENMFWYRQDPGLGLRLIYFSYDVKMKEKGDIPEGYSVSREKKERFSLILESASTNQTSMYLCASSPRGSGRPYEQYFGPGTRLTVT.

Comments on this clone: One end of the junction varies from germline; a read error may be responsible. The chain couples TRBV5-5 to TRBJ1-2; D possibly corresponds to TRBD1 (5 bases). This CDR3 is 16 amino acids long. The germline V gene encodes CDR1 SGHKS and CDR2 YYEKEE (reference sequence). The CDR3 region has the DNA TGTGCCAGCAGTTTGGGGGGAGGTGACAGACTCTATGGCTACACCTTC. It yields the protein CASSLGGGDRLYGYTF.

This chain joins TRBV5-6 and TRBJ1-6; D gene uncertain. Trimming took off 5 bases at V and 7 bases at J, with 22 bases between the two ends. This CDR3 has 17 amino acids. Germline CDR1 and CDR2: SGHDT and YYEEEE. CDR3 in DNA: TGTGCCAGCAGTCTGGAGGGCAGGACTGTACTCAATTCACCCCTCCACTTT. Translating gives CASSLEGRTVLNSPLHF.

The gene calls are TRBV13 and TRBJ2-3; TRBD1 might be the D (6 bases). V lost 2 bases and J 6 bases, leaving 15 bases between the germline ends. The germline V gene has CDR1 PRHDT and CDR2 FYEKMQ (reference sequence). There are 15 residues in the CDR3. The CDR3 nucleotides read TGTGCCAGCAGCTTACGCAGGGGCCTAGTGGATACGCAGTATTTT. It encodes CASSLRRGLVDTQYF.

The chain recombines TRBV28 with TRBJ2-1; 7 bases are a match to TRBD2. The CDR3 runs to 12 residues. The trim removed 6 bases at V and 7 bases at J, leaving 3 bases unmatched. Per the germline V gene, CDR1 is MDHEN and CDR2 is SYDVKM. CDR3 sequence reads: CASRTSWNEQFF. CDR3 bases: TGTGCCAGCAGGACTAGCTGGAATGAGCAGTTCTTC.

The genes are TRBV2 and TRBJ1-5; 8 positions agree with TRBD1. The trim removed 0 bases at V and 4 bases at J, leaving 2 bases unmatched. This CDR3 has 15 residues. Per the germline V gene, CDR1 is SNHLY and CDR2 is FYNNEI. The CDR3 sequence is CASSEARGRNQPQHF. CDR3 coding DNA: TGTGCCAGCAGTGAAGCCAGGGGGCGAAATCAGCCCCAGCATTTT.

The chain is built from TRBV2 and TRBJ1-6, with a weak D call TRBD1 (5 bases). CDR3 length: 16 residues. CDR1 SNHLY and CDR2 FYNNEI come from the germline V gene. V lost 6 bases and J 4 bases, leaving 16 bases between the germline ends. Here the CDR3 DNA reads TGTGCCAGCAGATTCTACCTGGACATTTATAATTCACCCCTCCACTTT. It is translated as CASRFYLDIYNSPLHF.

V and J are TRBV28 and TRBJ2-7; perhaps TRBD1 as D (6 bases). V lost 5 bases and J lost 3, with 17 bases in between. The germline V gene has CDR1 MDHEN and CDR2 SYDVKM. CDR3 length: 15 residues. CDR3 residues: CASSPTTGYNYEQYF. Here the CDR3 DNA reads TGTGCCAGCAGTCCAACAACAGGGTACAACTACGAGCAGTACTTC.